The present entry profiles one T cell receptor beta chain with its context. The sample comes from a study of T-cell memory formation after mild COVID-19. TCRdb reanalysed the 5' RACE reads using MiXCR and keeps one entry per CDR3 protein. The table lists over 70,000 distinct CDR3 sequences, approximately 15% of them singletons. This TCR was recovered from a man between 18 and 35 years old who had mild COVID-19 (a few samples of this study predate the infection). Cell type and time point are not known. The sequencing sample was made of PBMCs or a T cell subset sorted from them (not recorded which).

The CDR3 DNA reads as TGTGCCACCAGTGATTTGAGTAGCGGGGGAGCCGCAGATACGCAGTATTTT. It yields the protein CATSDLSSGGAADTQYF. The chain links TRBV24-1 to TRBJ2-3; 9 bases fit TRBD2. Trimming removed 0 bases from V and 4 bases from J; junction bases left unmatched: 7. This CDR3 spans 17 amino acids. CDR1 and CDR2 (germline): KGHDR, SFDVKD.